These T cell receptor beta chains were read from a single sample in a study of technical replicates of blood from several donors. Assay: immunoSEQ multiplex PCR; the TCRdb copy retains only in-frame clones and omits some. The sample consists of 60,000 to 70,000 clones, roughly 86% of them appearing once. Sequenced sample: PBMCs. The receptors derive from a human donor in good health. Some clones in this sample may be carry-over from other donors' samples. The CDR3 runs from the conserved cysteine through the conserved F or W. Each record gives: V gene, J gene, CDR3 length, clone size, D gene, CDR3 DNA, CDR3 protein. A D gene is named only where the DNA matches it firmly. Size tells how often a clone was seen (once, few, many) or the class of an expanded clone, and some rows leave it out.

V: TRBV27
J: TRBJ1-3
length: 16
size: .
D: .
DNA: TGTGCCAGGATAGAGGCCGACAGCTACTCTGGAAACACCATATATTTT
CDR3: CARIEADSYSGNTIYF

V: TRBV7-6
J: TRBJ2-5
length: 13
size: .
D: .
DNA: TGTGCCAGCAGCTCCGGGGGTCAGGAGACCCAGTACTTC
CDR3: CASSSGGQETQYF

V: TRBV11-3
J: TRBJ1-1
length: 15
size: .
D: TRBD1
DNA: TGTGCCAGCAGCCCGGGACAGGGGGAGAACACTGAAGCTTTCTTT
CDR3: CASSPGQGENTEAFF

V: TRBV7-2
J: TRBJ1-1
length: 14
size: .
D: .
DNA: TGTGCCAGCAGCTTAGGGACAGTGAACACTGAAGCTTTCTTT
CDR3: CASSLGTVNTEAFF

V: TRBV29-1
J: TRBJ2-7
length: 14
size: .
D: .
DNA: TGCAGCGTTGAAAAGGAGGGATTCTCCTACGAGCAGTACTTC
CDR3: CSVEKEGFSYEQYF

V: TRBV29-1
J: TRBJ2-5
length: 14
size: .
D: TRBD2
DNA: TGCAGCGTTGATACCGGGACTAGAGTCGAGACCCAGTACTTC
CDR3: CSVDTGTRVETQYF

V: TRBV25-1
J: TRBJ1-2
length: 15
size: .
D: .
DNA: TGTGCCAGCAGTTCCTCGACGGAGGACCCCTTTGGCTACACCTTC
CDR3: CASSSSTEDPFGYTF

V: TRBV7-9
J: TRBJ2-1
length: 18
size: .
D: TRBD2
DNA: TGTGCCAGCAGCTCCTTGAGGGCGGGACTAGGAAGGTGGATTGAGCAGTTCTTC
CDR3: CASSSLRAGLGRWIEQFF

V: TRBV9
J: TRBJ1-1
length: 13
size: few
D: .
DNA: TGTGCCAGCAGCGCCGGAGGGGAAACTGAAGCTTTCTTT
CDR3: CASSAGGETEAFF

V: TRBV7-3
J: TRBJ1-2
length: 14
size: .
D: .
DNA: TGTGCCAGCAGCTTAAATGCAGGGGTGGGCGGCTACACCTTC
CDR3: CASSLNAGVGGYTF

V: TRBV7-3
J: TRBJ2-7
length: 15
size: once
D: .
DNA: TGTGCCAGCAGCTTAGGGGGGGCTAGCGCCTACGAGCAGTACTTC
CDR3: CASSLGGASAYEQYF

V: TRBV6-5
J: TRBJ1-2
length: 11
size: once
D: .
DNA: TGTGCCAGTATCGGAAACAGTGGCTACACCTTC
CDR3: CASIGNSGYTF

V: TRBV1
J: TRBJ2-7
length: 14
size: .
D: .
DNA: TGCACCAGCAGCCAAGTCCGACTCCTATACGAGCAGTACTTC
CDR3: CTSSQVRLLYEQYF

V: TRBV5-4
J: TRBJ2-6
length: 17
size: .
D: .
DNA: TGTGCCAGCAGAACCTCTCCTAGGGGCTCTGGGGCCAACGTCCTGACTTTC
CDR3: CASRTSPRGSGANVLTF

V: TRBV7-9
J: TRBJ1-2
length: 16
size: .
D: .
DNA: TGTGCCAGCAGCCCCACCGCGGGGGGAGCTAACTATGGCTACACCTTC
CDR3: CASSPTAGGANYGYTF

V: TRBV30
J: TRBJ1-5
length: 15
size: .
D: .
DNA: TGTGCCTGGAGTGTATCCAGGGGCTCCAATCAGCCCCAGCATTTT
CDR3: CAWSVSRGSNQPQHF

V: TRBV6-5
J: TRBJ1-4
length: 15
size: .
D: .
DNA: TGTGCCAGCAGTTACGTGAGGTTCACTAATGAAAAACTGTTTTTT
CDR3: CASSYVRFTNEKLFF

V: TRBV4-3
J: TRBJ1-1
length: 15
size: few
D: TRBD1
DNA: TGCGCCAGCAGCCACAGACAGGGCTGGAACACTGAAGCTTTCTTT
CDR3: CASSHRQGWNTEAFF

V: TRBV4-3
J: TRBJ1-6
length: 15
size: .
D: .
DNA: TGCGCCAGCAGCCCCCTCCAGGGTCATAATTCACCCCTCCACTTT
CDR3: CASSPLQGHNSPLHF

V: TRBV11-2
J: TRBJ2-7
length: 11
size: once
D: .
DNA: TGTGCCAGCAGCTTAGGGACACGGCAGTACTTC
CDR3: CASSLGTRQYF

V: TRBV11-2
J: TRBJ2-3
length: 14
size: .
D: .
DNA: TGTGCCAGCAGCTTAGGGCTAGCCACAGATACGCAGTATTTT
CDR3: CASSLGLATDTQYF

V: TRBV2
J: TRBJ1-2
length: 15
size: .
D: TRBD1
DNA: TGTGCCAGCAGTCCCACAGGGGCAGCTAACTATGGCTACACCTTC
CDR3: CASSPTGAANYGYTF

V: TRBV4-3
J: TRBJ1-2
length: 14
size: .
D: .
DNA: TGCGCCAGCAGCCAAGACAGGGGCAGCGATGGCTACACCTTC
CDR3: CASSQDRGSDGYTF

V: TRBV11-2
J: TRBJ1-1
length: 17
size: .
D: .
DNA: TGTGCCAGCAGCTTGGTACGGGGGGCTCAGATGAACACTGAAGCTTTCTTT
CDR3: CASSLVRGAQMNTEAFF

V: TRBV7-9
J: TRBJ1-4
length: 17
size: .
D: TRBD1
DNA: TGTGCCAGCAGCTTAAGGGGTACGACAGGGGGTAATGAAAAACTGTTTTTT
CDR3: CASSLRGTTGGNEKLFF

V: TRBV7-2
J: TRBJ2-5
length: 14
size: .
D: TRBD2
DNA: TGTGCCAGCAGCATCGGGACTAGCAAAGAGACCCAGTACTTC
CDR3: CASSIGTSKETQYF

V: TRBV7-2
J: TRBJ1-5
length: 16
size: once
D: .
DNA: TGTGCCAGCAGCTGGGGGTTCGGACAGAGCAATCAGCCCCAGCATTTT
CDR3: CASSWGFGQSNQPQHF

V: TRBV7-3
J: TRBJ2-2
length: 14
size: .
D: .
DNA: TGTGCCAGCAGCTCCCTGGGGGGAACCGGGGAGCTGTTTTTT
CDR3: CASSSLGGTGELFF

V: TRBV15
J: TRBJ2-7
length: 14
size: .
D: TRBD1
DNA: TGTGCCACCAGCAATCCGGGACAGATCTACGAGCAGTACTTC
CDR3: CATSNPGQIYEQYF

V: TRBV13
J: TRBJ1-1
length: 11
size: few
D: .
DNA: TGTGCCAGCAGCTTAAGCCGTGAAGCTTTCTTT
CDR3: CASSLSREAFF

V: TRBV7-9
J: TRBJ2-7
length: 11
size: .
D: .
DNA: TGTGCCAGCAGCTTCTACTACGAGCAGTACTTC
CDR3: CASSFYYEQYF

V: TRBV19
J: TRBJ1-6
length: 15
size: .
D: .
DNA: TGTGCCAGTAGTGTGTCCGGGAGAGGAGGATCACCCCTCCACTTT
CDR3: CASSVSGRGGSPLHF

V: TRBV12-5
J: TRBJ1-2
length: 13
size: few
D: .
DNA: TGTGCTAGTGGTTTGGGACGAGGGGGAGGCTACACCTTC
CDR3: CASGLGRGGGYTF

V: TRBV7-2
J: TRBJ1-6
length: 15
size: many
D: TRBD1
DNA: TGTGCCAGCAGGGGGAGGACAGGGGGGCATTCACCCCTCCACTTT
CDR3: CASRGRTGGHSPLHF

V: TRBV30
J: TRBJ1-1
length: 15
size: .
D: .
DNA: TGTGCCTGGAGCCCTAGTATTACGGGTCGGGAAGGAGCTTTCTTT
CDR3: CAWSPSITGREGAFF

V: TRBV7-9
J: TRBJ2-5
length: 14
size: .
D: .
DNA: TGTGCCAGCAGCTTTTGGCCGGGCGGGGAGACCCAGTACTTC
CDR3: CASSFWPGGETQYF

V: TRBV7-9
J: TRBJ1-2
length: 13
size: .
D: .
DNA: TGTGCCAGCAGCTCCGGGAATGAGGATGGCTACACCTTC
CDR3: CASSSGNEDGYTF

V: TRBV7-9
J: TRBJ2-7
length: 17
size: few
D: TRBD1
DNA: TGTGCCAGCAGCTCGGGAAACTACAGGGGGAGAGGCTACGAGCAGTACTTC
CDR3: CASSSGNYRGRGYEQYF

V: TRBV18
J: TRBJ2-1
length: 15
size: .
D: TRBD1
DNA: TGTGCCAGCTCACCAGGACAGGGAATGGCGGGGTTCCAGTTCTTC
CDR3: CASSPGQGMAGFQFF

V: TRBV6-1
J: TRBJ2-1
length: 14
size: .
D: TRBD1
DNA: TGTGCCAGCAGTCCCGGGACAGGAATCTATGAGCAGTTCTTC
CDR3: CASSPGTGIYEQFF